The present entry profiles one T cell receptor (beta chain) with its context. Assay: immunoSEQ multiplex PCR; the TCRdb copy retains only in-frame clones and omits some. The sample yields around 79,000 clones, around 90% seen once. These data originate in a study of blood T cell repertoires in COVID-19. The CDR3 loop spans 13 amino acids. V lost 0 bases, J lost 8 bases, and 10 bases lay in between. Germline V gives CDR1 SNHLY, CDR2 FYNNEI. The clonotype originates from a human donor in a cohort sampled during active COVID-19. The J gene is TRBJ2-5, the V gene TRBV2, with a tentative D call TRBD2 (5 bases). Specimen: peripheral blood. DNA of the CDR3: TGTGCCAGCAGTGAAGCGTCCGAGGGAACCCAGTACTTC. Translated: CASSEASEGTQYF.